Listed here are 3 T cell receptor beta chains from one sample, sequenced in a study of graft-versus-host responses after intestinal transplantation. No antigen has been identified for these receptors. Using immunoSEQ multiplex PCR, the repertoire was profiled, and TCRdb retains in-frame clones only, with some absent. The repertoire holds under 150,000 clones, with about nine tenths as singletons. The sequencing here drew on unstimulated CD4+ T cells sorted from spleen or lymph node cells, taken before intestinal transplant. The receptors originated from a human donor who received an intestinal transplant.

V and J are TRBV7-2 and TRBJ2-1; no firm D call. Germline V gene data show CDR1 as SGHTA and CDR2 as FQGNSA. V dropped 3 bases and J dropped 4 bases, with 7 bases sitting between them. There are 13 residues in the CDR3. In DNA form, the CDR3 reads TGTGCCAGCAGCTTCTCCGGGTACAATGAGCAGTTCTTC. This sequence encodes CASSFSGYNEQFF.

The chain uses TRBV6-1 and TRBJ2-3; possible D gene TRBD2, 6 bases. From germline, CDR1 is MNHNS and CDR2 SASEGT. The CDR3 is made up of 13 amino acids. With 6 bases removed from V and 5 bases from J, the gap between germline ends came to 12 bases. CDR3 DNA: TGTGCCAGCAGGGAGGGAGTGAGAGATACGCAGTATTTT. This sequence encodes CASREGVRDTQYF.

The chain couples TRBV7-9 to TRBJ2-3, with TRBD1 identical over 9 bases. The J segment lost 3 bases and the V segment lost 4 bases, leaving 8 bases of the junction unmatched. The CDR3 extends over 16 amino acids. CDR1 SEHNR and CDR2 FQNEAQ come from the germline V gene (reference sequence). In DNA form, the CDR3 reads TGTGCCAGCAGCTCAGAGGGGACAGGGAGGACAGATACGCAGTATTTT. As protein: CASSSEGTGRTDTQYF.